A single sample is the source of the 32 T cell receptor beta chains below, sequenced in a study of T-cell memory formation after mild COVID-19. One entry per CDR3 protein, called by TCRdb with MiXCR from the 5' RACE reads. This sample has 500,000 to 600,000 distinct CDR3 sequences, with about a sixth found just once. Input material: PBMCs or a T cell subset sorted from them (not recorded which). These receptors all stem from an adult woman who had mild COVID-19 (a few samples of this study predate the infection). Cell type and time point are not known.

The J gene is TRBJ2-3, the V gene TRBV12-3 or TRBV12-4; 14 nucleotides line up with TRBD2. Germline trimming cut 1 base from V and 6 bases from J; bases unmatched to any gene: 12. CDR3 length: 19 amino acids. This CDR3 reads CASSLVLSGLAGAGDTQYF. In DNA form, the CDR3 reads TGTGCCAGCAGTTTAGTTCTTTCGGGACTAGCGGGGGCTGGGGATACGCAGTATTTT.

The chain couples TRBV20-1 to TRBJ2-7, with 11 nucleotides matching TRBD2. CDR3 length: 14 residues. Germline V gene data show CDR1 as DFQATT and CDR2 as SNEGSKA (reference sequence). The V gene end was trimmed by 5 bases and the J gene end by 5 bases; junction bases not matched to a gene: 8. The CDR3 sequence: CSAHTSGSIDEQYF. The CDR3 nucleotides read TGCAGTGCTCACACTAGCGGGAGTATCGACGAGCAGTACTTC.

This clonotype was found many times. J is TRBJ1-1 and V is TRBV10-3; D is unclear. Germline CDR1 reads ENHRY; CDR2 reads SYGVKD. The V and J ends lost 0 bases and 6 bases respectively, with 5 bases between them. This CDR3 comprises 12 residues. The CDR3 region has the DNA TGTGCCATCAGTGAGTCTCCCCCTGAAGCTTTCTTT. Its protein is CAISESPPEAFF.

This clonotype was observed many times. V usage is TRBV19 and J usage is TRBJ2-7; TRBD1 matches 10 bases. V lost 5 bases and J lost 2; bases outside the gene matches: 3. Per germline, CDR1 LNHDA and CDR2 SQIVND (reference sequence). The CDR3 length is 14 residues. The CDR3 protein is CASSSGQGPYEQYF. CDR3 DNA: TGTGCCAGTAGTTCGGGACAGGGGCCCTACGAGCAGTACTTC.

The chain recombines TRBV11-2 with TRBJ2-5, with unresolved D. Germline CDR1 and CDR2: SGHAT and FQNNGV. V shed 1 base and J shed 3 bases, with 12 bases lying between them. The CDR3 is 15 amino acids. The CDR3 DNA follows: TGTGCCAGCAGCTTAGGAGGCGGACCCAAAGAGACCCAGTACTTC. Its protein product is CASSLGGGPKETQYF.

The J gene is TRBJ2-6, the V gene TRBV12-3 or TRBV12-4; D is unresolved. V lost 3 bases and J lost 4, with 19 bases in between. The CDR3 consists of 18 residues. CDR3 loop: CASSFNGQVIAGANVLTF. CDR3 bases: TGTGCCAGCAGTTTTAATGGGCAGGTGATCGCCGGGGCCAACGTCCTGACTTTC.

A few counts support this clonotype. The rearrangement joins TRBV5-6 to TRBJ2-7, with TRBD1 identical over 9 bases. This CDR3 spans 17 amino acids. V lost 0 bases to trimming and J lost 0 bases; unmatched junction nucleotides: 7. Germline values: CDR1 SGHDT, CDR2 YYEEEE. The CDR3 DNA sequence: TGTGCCAGCAGCTTGGCGCTACCGGGACAGGGCTCCTACGAGCAGTACTTC. This gives the protein CASSLALPGQGSYEQYF.

This clonotype was found a few times. The chain is built from TRBV6-6 and TRBJ2-7; D is possibly TRBD1 or TRBD2 (6 bases each). Looked up from germline, CDR1 is MNHNY and CDR2 is SVGAGI (reference sequence). V was shortened by 6 bases and J by 3 bases, with 12 bases between the two germline ends. The CDR3 covers 13 residues. CDR3 amino acids: CASRTGGFYEQYF. Written as DNA, the CDR3 is TGTGCCAGCAGGACCGGGGGCTTCTACGAGCAGTACTTC.

V and J are TRBV3-1 and TRBJ1-1; 7 nucleotides align to TRBD1. Unmatched junction bases numbered 8, after V lost 1 base and J lost 3 bases. CDR3 length: 16 amino acids. Germline CDR1 reads LGHDT; CDR2 reads YNNKEL (reference sequence). Written as DNA, the CDR3 is TGTGCCAGCAGCCAAGTGGGGAACAGGGGCCACACTGAAGCTTTCTTT. Its protein product is CASSQVGNRGHTEAFF.

The chain carries TRBV14 and TRBJ1-2; the D gene is possibly TRBD1 (5 bases). The CDR3 is 15 amino acids. The V end was cut by 0 bases, the J end by 4 bases, with 12 bases between. CDR1 and CDR2 (germline): SGHDN, FVKESK. The CDR3 DNA reads TGTGCCAGCAGCCAAGATCACCAGGGAGTCTATGGCTACACCTTC. Translation: CASSQDHQGVYGYTF.

The chain carries TRBV6-2 or TRBV6-3 and TRBJ2-1; TRBD2 matches 11 bases. V shed 8 bases and J 4 bases; nucleotides not matched to a gene: 10. This CDR3 is 16 amino acids long. Germline lookup yields CDR1 MNHEY and CDR2 SVGEGT. CDR3 amino acids: CASQISSGRLYNEQFF. As DNA, the CDR3 is TGTGCCAGCCAAATTTCTAGCGGGAGGCTTTACAATGAGCAGTTCTTC.

This clonotype was picked up a small number of times. The gene calls are TRBV5-6 and TRBJ1-5, with no clear D. Trimming removed 6 bases at V and 0 bases at J, with 16 bases between. From germline, CDR1 is SGHDT and CDR2 YYEEEE. The CDR3 extends over 16 amino acids. CDR3 residues: CASNLFRANSNQPQHF. DNA for the CDR3: TGTGCCAGCAACCTCTTTCGGGCAAATAGCAATCAGCCCCAGCATTTT. Full variable domain (outside the CDR3, taken from reference TRBV5-6 and TRBJ1-5): DAGVTQSPTHLIKTRGQQVTLRCSPKSGHDTVSWYQQALGQGPQFIFQYYEEEERQRGNFPDRFSGHQFPNYSSELNVNALLLGDSALYLCASNLFRANSNQPQHFGDGTRLSIL.

V gene TRBV28 combines with J gene TRBJ2-4; 10 bases fit TRBD1. CDR1 is MDHEN and CDR2 is SYDVKM in the germline V gene. V shed 3 bases and J 8 bases; nucleotides not matched to a gene: 7. The CDR3 is made up of 15 amino acids. CDR3 nucleotide sequence: TGTGCCAGCAGTTTGACAGGGGGCACCTCGGACATTCAGTACTTC. Amino acids: CASSLTGGTSDIQYF.

This clonotype was counted ten times or more. This rearrangement joins TRBV9 to TRBJ2-3; weak D call: TRBD2 (5 bases). The CDR3 is 16 residues long. Germline-derived CDR1 and CDR2 are SGDLS and YYNGEE. Between the trimmed V and J ends, which lost 1 base and 3 bases, there was a span of 15 bases. CDR3 residues: CASSVPTRILTDTQYF. The CDR3 DNA sequence: TGTGCCAGCAGCGTACCAACTAGAATTTTAACAGATACGCAGTATTTT.

This clonotype was counted a few times. This rearrangement joins TRBV6-1 to TRBJ2-7, with 7 bases fitting TRBD1. The CDR3 is 15 amino acids. Losses at the gene ends were 7 bases for V and 0 bases for J; bases not matched to a gene: 9. The germline CDR1 and CDR2 sequences are MNHNS and SASEGT. DNA of the CDR3: TGTGCCAGCACCAACTCCGGGACAGACTCCTACGAGCAGTACTTC. Amino acids: CASTNSGTDSYEQYF.

The chain recombines TRBV10-3 with TRBJ2-3, with 10 positions matching TRBD1. The CDR3 totals 13 residues. V lost 7 bases, J lost 4 bases, and 2 bases stayed unmatched. The germline gives CDR1 ENHRY, CDR2 SYGVKD. CDR3 amino acids: CAIMGQGSDTQYF. The CDR3 nucleotides are TGTGCCATCATGGGACAGGGGTCAGATACGCAGTATTTT.

This clonotype was seen more than once but under ten times. The genes are TRBV7-7 and TRBJ2-5, with a possible D match to TRBD2 (5 bases). V was shortened by 2 bases and J by 4 bases, with 8 bases between the two germline ends. Per germline, CDR1 SSHAT and CDR2 FNYEAQ (reference sequence). CDR3 length equals 13 residues. The CDR3 reads CASSLWSGETQYF. The CDR3 nucleotides are TGTGCCAGCAGCTTATGGAGCGGAGAGACCCAGTACTTC.

This clonotype appeared a few times. This chain links TRBV4-1 with TRBJ2-7; perhaps TRBD1 as D (5 bases). Germline values: CDR1 MGHRA, CDR2 YSYEKL. Deletions cut 1 base from V and 2 bases from J, with 12 bases between. The CDR3 is 15 residues long. This CDR3 is CASSQVLGQTYEQYF. CDR3 coding DNA: TGCGCCAGCAGCCAAGTGTTAGGACAAACCTACGAGCAGTACTTC.

This clonotype came up a few times. CDR3 region: CATSSGGQGALGYTF. CDR3 DNA: TGTGCCACCAGCAGTGGAGGACAGGGGGCTTTAGGCTACACCTTC. The chain employs TRBV15 and TRBJ1-2; 11 nucleotides match TRBD1. Germline V gene lookup returns CDR1 LNHNV and CDR2 YYDKDF (reference sequence). The trim removed 3 bases at V and 8 bases at J, leaving 8 bases unmatched. This CDR3 region has 15 residues.

V and J are TRBV6-1 and TRBJ2-1; possibly TRBD1 or TRBD2 for D (6 bases each). Per the germline V gene, CDR1 is MNHNS and CDR2 is SASEGT. V dropped 3 bases and J dropped 0 bases, with 12 bases sitting between them. The CDR3 spans 16 residues. The CDR3 bases are TGTGCCAGCAGTGAGCGATCGGGGGCCTCCTACAATGAGCAGTTCTTC. Amino acid sequence: CASSERSGASYNEQFF.

A few counts support this clonotype. V usage is TRBV24-1 and J usage is TRBJ2-3; 7 nucleotides match TRBD2. V shed 4 bases and J 4 bases; nucleotides not matched to a gene: 4. This CDR3 has 14 residues. Germline assignment: CDR1 KGHDR and CDR2 SFDVKD. CDR3 region: CATSDGLVPDTQYF. DNA of the CDR3: TGTGCCACCAGTGACGGACTAGTTCCAGATACGCAGTATTTT.

The sample holds many counts of this clonotype. V usage is TRBV7-2 and J usage is TRBJ1-3; D remains ambiguous. CDR3 length: 13 amino acids. Germline CDR1 and CDR2: SGHTA and FQGNSA. With 5 bases removed from V and 4 bases from J, the gap between germline ends came to 9 bases. The CDR3: CASSLHPGNTIYF. CDR3 nucleotide sequence: TGTGCCAGCAGCCTACATCCCGGAAACACCATATATTTT.

In its sample, this clonotype was seen many times. V is TRBV20-1 and J is TRBJ1-5, with D unresolved. Trimming took off 1 base at V and 2 bases at J, with 6 bases between the two ends. Germline V gives CDR1 DFQATT, CDR2 SNEGSKA (reference sequence). The CDR3 totals 13 residues. CDR3 region: CSARVAGNQPQHF. The DNA of the CDR3 is TGCAGTGCTAGAGTGGCAGGCAATCAGCCCCAGCATTTT.

This clonotype was detected only a few times. A much larger clone is a single base away; this may be a read error. The gene calls are TRBV9 and TRBJ2-2; D is undetermined. V was shortened by 0 bases and J by 4 bases, with 1 base between the two germline ends. The CDR3 loop spans 12 amino acids. From germline, CDR1 is SGDLS and CDR2 YYNGEE. The CDR3 loop is CASSVVTGELFF. In nucleotides, the CDR3 is TGTGCCAGCAGCGTAGTCACCGGGGAGCTGTTTTTT.

Many counts were recorded for this clonotype. The V and J genes are TRBV29-1 and TRBJ2-5; D may be TRBD1 (5 bases). Trimming removed 7 bases from V and 1 base from J, with 16 bases in between. Germline values: CDR1 SQVTM, CDR2 ANQGSEA. The CDR3 has 14 residues. This CDR3 is CSGAHRRGQETQYF. For the CDR3, the DNA is TGCAGCGGGGCGCACAGGAGAGGCCAAGAGACCCAGTACTTC. Together with reference TRBV29-1 and TRBJ2-5, the CDR3 gives the full variable domain: SAVISQKPSRDICQRGTSLTIQCQVDSQVTMMFWYRQQPGQSLTLIATANQGSEATYESGFVIDKFPISRPNLTFSTLTVSNMSPEDSSIYLCSGAHRRGQETQYFGPGTRLLVL.

The chain joins TRBV2 to TRBJ2-1; D is unresolved. Germline V CDR1 and CDR2: SNHLY, FYNNEI. Trimming pared 0 bases from V and 4 bases from J, leaving 19 bases between. The CDR3 is made up of 18 amino acids. CDR3 bases: TGTGCCAGCAGTGAAGCGATGCCCGTGGGAAACAGTTACAATGAGCAGTTCTTC. The encoded protein is CASSEAMPVGNSYNEQFF.

This clonotype was counted many times. The chain links TRBV7-2 to TRBJ1-2; 8 positions match TRBD1. The CDR3 is made up of 16 amino acids. V lost 1 base and J lost 1; bases outside the gene matches: 5. Germline loops: CDR1 SGHTA, CDR2 FQGNSA. The CDR3: CASSLVGTGNNYGYTF. The DNA of the CDR3 is TGTGCCAGCAGCTTAGTTGGGACAGGAAATAACTATGGCTACACCTTC.

The chain employs TRBV4-1 and TRBJ2-6; D perhaps matches TRBD2 (6 bases). Germline-derived CDR1 and CDR2 are MGHRA and YSYEKL. Trimming left V 1 base short and J 11 bases short, with 12 bases between. This CDR3 region has 14 residues. The CDR3 region is CASSQVQRVDVLTF. CDR3 nucleotides: TGCGCCAGCAGCCAAGTCCAGCGGGTCGACGTCCTGACTTTC.

This clonotype was seen more than once but under ten times. V is TRBV19 and J is TRBJ2-2; perhaps TRBD1 as D (5 bases). Looked up from germline, CDR1 is LNHDA and CDR2 is SQIVND (reference sequence). V was cut by 5 bases and J by 0 bases, with 7 bases left in between. This CDR3 is built from 14 residues. The CDR3 coding sequence is TGTGCCAGTAGTTCACAGGCGAACACCGGGGAGCTGTTTTTT. Translated, it gives CASSSQANTGELFF.

This clonotype was counted between two and nine times. The rearrangement joins TRBV29-1 to TRBJ2-3; 8 bases match TRBD1. Germline V CDR1 and CDR2: SQVTM, ANQGSEA. The CDR3 has 13 amino acids. V shed 7 bases and J 5 bases; nucleotides not matched to a gene: 8. CDR3 sequence: CSGETGEVDTQYF. The DNA for the CDR3 is TGCAGCGGGGAGACAGGGGAGGTAGATACGCAGTATTTT.

This clonotype was seen only a few times. This chain connects TRBV19 to TRBJ1-5; a weak D match, TRBD1 (6 bases). Trimming cost V 7 bases and J 0 bases, with 10 bases left between them. The CDR3 sequence is 14 residues long. CDR1 is LNHDA and CDR2 is SQIVND in the germline V gene (reference sequence). The CDR3 nucleotides read TGTGCCAGTACGGGACAAATTAGCAATCAGCCCCAGCATTTT. Its protein is CASTGQISNQPQHF.

This clonotype was seen only a few times. The chain joins TRBV20-1 to TRBJ2-3; TRBD2 matches 12 bases. V shed 1 base and J 0 bases; nucleotides not matched to a gene: 5. Germline CDR1 and CDR2: DFQATT and SNEGSKA (reference sequence). The CDR3 spans 17 residues. CDR3: CSARGQGTSGSTDTQYF. The CDR3 coding sequence is TGCAGTGCTAGAGGGCAGGGGACTAGCGGGAGCACAGATACGCAGTATTTT.